This T cell receptor (beta chain) was sequenced during a study of blood T cells in healthy people across ages (dated by TCRdb to the mid-2010s). Regarding the research as a whole: Template switching captured roughly one uniquely barcoded TCR beta cDNA molecule per two T cells in model experiments. The donors were split into four age groups: young (average about 15 years), middle-aged (roughly 40), aged (over 55) and long-lived (about 82). Two additional independent replicas of 1 million unique cDNA reads from the same blood draw were analyzed for two donors (one aged 18 to 30 and one aged 80 or older). Using deep sequencing normalized with unique cDNA molecular identifiers, the study measured how TCR beta repertoire diversity changes with age.

The library came from 5' RACE. Instrument used: Illumina HiSeq 2500. A second PCR of roughly 6 to 11 cycles was run with a J-beta primer mix and a sample-barcoded 5' primer. Each TCR beta cDNA molecule received a unique molecular identifier from a template-switch 5' adaptor carrying 12 random nucleotides. At least 2.5 million CDR3-containing paired-end reads were obtained from each sample. The Mint cDNA synthesis kit, primed by a TRBC-specific oligonucleotide, was used to synthesize first-strand cDNA from all RNA. After uracil-DNA glycosylase treatment, a first 18-cycle PCR used universal primers M1SS and BC2_uni_R on all cDNA. Turning to the authors' computational methods: Each sample was normalized by randomly selecting 1 million high-quality reads, each carrying a distinct molecular identifier. Reads sharing molecular identifiers were discarded rather than binned into consensus sequences. CDR3 identification, clonotype clustering and error correction used MiTCR with a Q25 quality threshold and the strictest error-elimination algorithm. Lower-bound total TCR beta diversity was estimated with a nonparametric unseen species model using Euler transformation. Through fastp at Q25 and MiXCR, TCRdb rebuilt clones from the public reads, retaining in-frame beta chains. Here each entry gathers all rows of one CDR3 protein and keeps the most common genes and DNA. The V and J calls here are based on TCRdb, not the publication. In this sample the table shows 540,000 or so distinct CDR3 sequences, less than 25% of which occur a single time. Under 9% of the sample is held by the ten biggest clonotypes.

Cut back by 3 bases and 4 bases, the V and J ends lie 9 bases apart. From its cysteine to its phenylalanine, the CDR3 spans 13 amino acids. Only CDR3 DNA is held: 39 bases, read in frame from base 1. The donors were 40 or so Caucasian individuals from Russia, aged roughly 6 to 100 years, who were systemically healthy. Roughly 9 milliliters of peripheral blood were drawn from each donor into EDTA-treated Vacutainer tubes. Ficoll-Paque density-gradient centrifugation was used to isolate PBMCs, with at least 6.5 million per sample. Trizol reagent was used to extract total RNA from PBMCs, with at least 6 micrograms per sample. The percentages of naive CD45RAhigh/CD27high T cells were determined by flow cytometry on a PBMC aliquot from every donor. This clonotype has at least ten counts. Its antigen remains undetermined. The sample holds no much larger clone one base away, and base qualities are not on file.

Broad study findings and their caveats: Conclusive comparison of naive and antigen-experienced compartments was prevented by the profiling of bulk unsorted PBMCs. Observed TCR beta diversity correlated strongly with the percentage of naive T cells measured by flow cytometry. Compared with the aged group, the long-lived group had more naive CD4+ T cells, fewer expanded clones and increased TCR diversity, suggesting age selection. Because the CMV infection status of the donors was unknown, age-related changes in expanded clonotypes may potentially have been confounded. Observed TCR beta diversity per million T cells fell roughly linearly with age, and a significant reduction was already apparent by age about 43. Estimates of total diversity from one million sequenced T cells were regarded as lower bounds and underestimates.

The sample was also linked to a second study, of T cells of mothers and their children. The second publication reports: The donors were nine systemically healthy Caucasian individuals, made up of three mothers and their six children. cDNA synthesis consumed the entire amount of extracted RNA, loaded at 1.5 ug RNA in each 15 ul reaction. Sample barcodes and 2-4 random nucleotides were added via the M1S primer in the second PCR. Over 9.5 million TCR beta CDR3 reads were obtained for each mother, and around 3 million reads were obtained for each child. TCR recombination output is similarly shaped by thymic selection in related and unrelated pairs, with a minor effect exerted by inherited differences. Normalized repertoire overlap was always found to be slightly, but never significantly, higher in related mother-child pairs than in unrelated mother-child pairs. No persistent microchimeric T cell clones were detected, at a sensitivity of 80 to 100 clones per million clonotypes. In the study, deep NGS was used to compare the TCR beta repertoires of mothers and children, and features distinguishing related mother-child pairs from unrelated individuals were sought. Mothers averaged 40 +/- 4 years of age and children averaged roughly 12 +/- 4 years. After adapter ligation was performed with NEBNext reagents, the libraries were sequenced on an Illumina HiSeq 2000 with 100+100 nt paired-end reads. To prevent cross-contamination, the mother and child libraries were prepared one month apart and sequenced in separate runs. Each donor had between about 500,000 and 2,300,000 distinct TCR beta clonotypes identified. Naive TCR beta clonotypes were estimated from low-frequency clonotypes matched to each donor's FACS-determined naive share, without sorting.

The sequence came from a boy between 10 and 17 years old in good health. Sequenced material: blood. The sequence links TRBV12-3 or TRBV12-4 to TRBJ1-1, and TRBD1 may be the D gene, going by 6 matching bases. The DNA sequence is as follows: TGTGCCAGCAGTTTGACAGGTAGCACTGAAGCTTTCTTT. It encodes CASSLTGSTEAFF.